This passage covers 9 T cell receptor beta chains from one sample sequenced in a study of CXCR3-negative and CXCR3-positive naive CD8 T cells. Regarding the study as a whole: Compared with CXCR3-negative naive cells, CXCR3-positive naive cells showed more hydrophobic TRB CDR3s.

UMI-labeled 5' RACE yielded the TRB cDNA libraries. One entry per CDR3 protein, without DNA, is what TCRdb gives after re-calling the 5' RACE reads. The sample data list over 95,000 distinct CDR3 sequences. These TCRs' antigens remain unknown. Sequenced input: naive CXCR3+ CD8+ T cells from blood. Sample subset: CD45RO-CCR7+CD27+CD95- naive CD8+ T cells expressing CXCR3 (TNR3+). The receptors here all came from a human donor in good health. Some clones in this sample may be carry-over from other donors' samples.

This chain uses TRBV7-6 with TRBJ2-7. This CDR3 has 15 amino acids. Germline values: CDR1 SGHVS, CDR2 FNYEAQ. CDR3 region: CASSLEAQFSYEQYF.

The gene calls are TRBV7-9 and TRBJ2-1; with no DNA, the TCRdb D assignment of TRBD1 cannot be verified. CDR3 length equals 15 residues. CDR1 and CDR2 from the germline V gene are SEHNR and FQNEAQ (reference sequence). The CDR3 protein is CASSSTSGINNEQFF.

V usage is TRBV28 and J usage is TRBJ2-3. This CDR3 region has 16 residues. Germline V gives CDR1 MDHEN, CDR2 SYDVKM. This chain's CDR3 is CASSSLSVLTTDTQYF.

This chain connects TRBV5-6 to TRBJ2-1; with no DNA, the TCRdb D assignment of TRBD1 cannot be verified. The CDR3 is made up of 15 amino acids. Germline lookup yields CDR1 SGHDT and CDR2 YYEEEE. This CDR3 is CASSFSLGWGSEKFF.

The rearrangement joins TRBV20-1 to TRBJ2-5. Germline-derived CDR1 and CDR2 are DFQATT and SNEGSKA (reference sequence). The CDR3 consists of 12 residues. This CDR3 reads CSASRLQETQYF.

This chain links TRBV29-1 with TRBJ2-2. Germline V gene sequence: CDR1 SQVTM, CDR2 ANQGSEA. The CDR3 is 13 amino acids. CDR3 protein: CSVSSTNTGELFF.

V gene TRBV7-2 combines with J gene TRBJ2-2; the D call from TCRdb, TRBD2, cannot be confirmed without DNA. The CDR3 totals 18 residues. The V gene's germline CDR1 is SGHTA and CDR2 FQGNSA. This CDR3 reads CASSLVESREYFTGELFF.

This chain connects TRBV10-3 to TRBJ2-5; TCRdb indicates TRBD1, and absent DNA this call remains unverified. The CDR3 runs to 14 residues. Germline-derived CDR1 and CDR2 are ENHRY and SYGVKD. The CDR3 protein is CAISDSGGTWTQYF.

J is TRBJ2-7 and V is TRBV7-9; the TRBD2 assignment by TCRdb is unverifiable without DNA. This CDR3 contains 16 residues. Germline CDR1 reads SEHNR; CDR2 reads FQNEAQ (reference sequence). CDR3 in amino acids: CASSFPTSPSSYEQYF.